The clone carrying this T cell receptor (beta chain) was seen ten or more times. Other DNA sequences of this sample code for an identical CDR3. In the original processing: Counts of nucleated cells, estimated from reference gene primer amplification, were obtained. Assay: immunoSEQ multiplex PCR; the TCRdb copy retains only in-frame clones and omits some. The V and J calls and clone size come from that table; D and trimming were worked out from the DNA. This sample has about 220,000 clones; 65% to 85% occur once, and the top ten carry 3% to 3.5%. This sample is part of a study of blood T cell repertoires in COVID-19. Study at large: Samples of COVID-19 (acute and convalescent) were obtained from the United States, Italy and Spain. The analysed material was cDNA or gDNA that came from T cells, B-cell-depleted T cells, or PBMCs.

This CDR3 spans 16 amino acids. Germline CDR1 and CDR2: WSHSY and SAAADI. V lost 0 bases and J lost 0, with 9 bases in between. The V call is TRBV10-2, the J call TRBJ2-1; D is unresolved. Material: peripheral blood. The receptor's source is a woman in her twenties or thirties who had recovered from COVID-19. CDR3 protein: CASSESGGSSYNEQFF. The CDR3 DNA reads TGCGCCAGCAGTGAGTCTGGCGGCAGCTCCTACAATGAGCAGTTCTTC.